This T cell receptor (beta chain) was observed in a study of beta chain features in type 1 diabetes. Study-wide points: Equally in patients and controls, PCR might preferentially amplify shorter templates. Patients with type 1 diabetes showed fewer VDJ junction insertions and more deletions.

Investigators reverse transcribed all isolated RNA, so they sequenced expressed TCRB transcripts. The data were produced by immunoSEQ multiplex PCR, yet TCRdb's version contains in-frame clones alone and is incomplete. The table has about 39,000 clones, around half seen once; the top ten hold around 0.7%. Germline CDR1 reads MNHNY; CDR2 reads SVGAGI (reference sequence). V dropped 7 bases and J dropped 5; count of bases not matched to a gene: 6. This CDR3 is 13 amino acids long. Purity (above 95%) was reached by all sorted populations. Comments on this clone: Its antigen is as yet unknown.

The sequence was collected from a woman aged 18-29 years in good health. The rearrangement uses TRBV6-6 and TRBJ2-7; 9 bases line up with TRBD1. Sample: central memory CD4+ T cells from blood. The CDR3 here is CASKPGQGNEQYF. Here the CDR3 DNA reads TGTGCCAGCAAACCTGGACAGGGGAACGAGCAGTACTTC.